This T cell receptor (beta chain) was captured by sequencing in a study of PD-L1 blockade in urothelial cancer (dated by TCRdb to 2017 to 2019). Broadly, across the study: Therapy was started at some point between 2014 and 2016 for all patients, and atezolizumab 1,200 mg was administered intravenously every 3 weeks. Durable clinical benefit was achieved by nine patients but not by the remaining 20. Blood samples yielded a median of around 130,000 T cells and some 80,000 unique TCRs, with median clonality 0.080. Patients had an ECOG performance status of 0 or 1 and had received between 0 and 3 prior chemotherapy regimens. About 90% of the 29 patients were males with bladder-origin urothelial cancer, and about 65% of the roughly 30 reported a prior smoking history. Whole exome sequencing and RNA sequencing of pretreatment tumors were performed alongside TCR sequencing in the same patients. Pretreatment blood TCR-seq was available for 30 or so patients, at least one posttreatment blood collection was obtained for 24 patients, and tumor TCR-seq was available for 24 patients. Blood samples were analyzed at two time points: 3 weeks after treatment start (second dose) and 6 weeks after treatment start. Pretreatment tumor samples and matched peripheral blood, collected serially before and after atezolizumab treatment, underwent TCR sequencing. Durable clinical benefit was defined as a progression-free survival longer than 6 months, and TCR features were additionally tested against progression-free survival and overall survival. The study, an exploratory multi-omic analysis, examined somatic, immune and clinical correlates of response to PD-L1 blockade with atezolizumab in urothelial cancer.

Synthetic TCR analog templates were spiked into each PCR to estimate absolute template abundance from read counts. The immunoSEQ assay was used to amplify TCRbeta CDR3 regions from genomic DNA with bias-controlled V and J gene primers. Rearranged TCRbeta segments were sequenced at approximately 20X coverage. The paper's processing steps were these. Sequencing errors were corrected by clustering, and CDR3s were annotated against IMGT so that V, D and J genes could be assigned. Downstream analyses used only productive TCRbeta rearrangements and left out out-of-frame or stop-codon sequences. Clonality was calculated as one minus the Shannon entropy normalized by the log of the number of unique productive sequences. Clones differing between time points or between blood and tumor were identified by Fisher's exact test with Benjamini-Hochberg correction at adjusted p below 0.01. TCRdb's version of the immuneACCESS table is confined to in-frame rearrangements and falls short of the full clone set. An unresolved V gene accounts for under half of the shortfall where checked; the remainder is of unknown origin. Clone size and the V and J calls come from that table; the DNA yielded D and trimming. The sample table holds approximately 79,000 clones, of which 85% were seen once. Jointly, the top ten make up approximately 6.7% of the sample.

Sample time point, as interpreted from the label and publication: pretreatment peripheral blood. A total of 25 to 30 patients with locally advanced or metastatic urothelial carcinoma, treated at Memorial Sloan Kettering on a trial protocol, made up the cohort. Peripheral blood mononuclear cells were collected pretreatment and during treatment, at between 1 and 8 total time points per patient. The Qiagen DNeasy Blood extraction kit was used to purify genomic DNA from total PBMCs and from tumor samples. PBMCs were collected pretreatment and during treatment and were isolated and stored as previously described. Study-wide conclusions, independent of this receptor: Greater expansion of tumor-associated TCR clones in peripheral blood 3 weeks after the start of treatment was observed in patients with durable benefit (n ≈ 20, p = 0.022). Because the sample size was small (n ≈ 28) and many of the analyses were exploratory, the results are meant to be hypothesis-generating. A pretreatment peripheral blood TCR clonality below the median was linked to improved progression-free and overall survival.

Turning to this clone: The target of this receptor is not known. No per-base quality is available; no much larger clone lies one base away.

The sequencing used PBMCs, collected around atezolizumab (anti-PD-L1) treatment. The receptor's source is a man aged 35 to 55 with urothelial cancer.

The nucleotide sequence reads TGTGCCAGTAGTATGCCTGGTCCGAGGATATGGGGCTACACCTTC. The resulting protein is CASSMPGPRIWGYTF. This receptor chain uses TRBV19 and TRBJ1-2; no confident D gene assignment can be made. From its cysteine to its phenylalanine, the CDR3 spans 15 amino acids. Of all the DNA, just the CDR3 is kept, 45 bases in frame from base 1. The germline V gene (reference sequence) sets CDR1 to LNHDA and CDR2 to SQIVND. Between the V and J ends, shortened by 3 bases and 8 bases respectively, the junction contains 19 bases.